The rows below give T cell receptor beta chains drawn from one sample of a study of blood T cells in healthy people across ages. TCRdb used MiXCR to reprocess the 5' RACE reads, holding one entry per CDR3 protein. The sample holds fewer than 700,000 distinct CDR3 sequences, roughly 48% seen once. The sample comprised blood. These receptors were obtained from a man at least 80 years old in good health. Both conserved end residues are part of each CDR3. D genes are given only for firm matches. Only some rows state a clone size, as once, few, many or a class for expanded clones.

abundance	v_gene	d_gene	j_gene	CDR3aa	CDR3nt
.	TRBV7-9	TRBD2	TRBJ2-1	CASSLAEREDGAYNEQFF	TGTGCCAGCAGCTTAGCCGAGCGGGAGGATGGCGCCTACAATGAGCAGTTCTTC
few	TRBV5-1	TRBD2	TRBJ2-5	CASSTLAAIQETQYF	TGCGCCAGCAGCACCCTAGCGGCCATCCAAGAGACCCAGTACTTC
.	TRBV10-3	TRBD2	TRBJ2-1	CAISESKRGGNNEQFF	TGTGCCATCAGTGAGTCAAAGCGGGGGGGGAACAATGAGCAGTTCTTC
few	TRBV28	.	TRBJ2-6	CASSLSGAGANVLTF	TGTGCCAGCAGTTTATCAGGGGCTGGGGCCAACGTCCTGACTTTC
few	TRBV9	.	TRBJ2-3	CASSVEVWKSSTDTQYF	TGTGCCAGCAGCGTAGAGGTGTGGAAATCTAGCACAGATACGCAGTATTTT
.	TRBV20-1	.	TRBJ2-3	CSARVWEGTDTQYF	TGCAGTGCTAGAGTTTGGGAGGGCACAGATACGCAGTATTTT
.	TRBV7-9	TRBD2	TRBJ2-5	CASSEGTTQETRYF	TGTGCCAGCAGCGAAGGGACTACCCAAGAGACCCGGTACTTC
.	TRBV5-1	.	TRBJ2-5	CASSLGAPTQSQETQYF	TGCGCCAGCAGCTTGGGAGCACCTACCCAGTCCCAAGAGACCCAGTACTTC
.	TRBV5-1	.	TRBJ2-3	CASSWGAVRSSTDTQYF	TGCGCCAGCAGCTGGGGGGCGGTGCGTAGTAGCACAGATACGCAGTATTTT
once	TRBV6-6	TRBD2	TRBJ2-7	CASSYSTNGGRGYEQYF	TGTGCCAGCAGTTACTCCACGAACGGCGGGAGGGGCTACGAGCAGTACTTC
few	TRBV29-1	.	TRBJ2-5	CSVAPPSRETQYF	TGCAGCGTTGCCCCCCCGTCCCGGGAGACCCAGTACTTC
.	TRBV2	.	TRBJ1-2	CASSEAVAPTDHTF	TGTGCCAGCAGTGAAGCGGTAGCCCCAACGGACCACACCTTC
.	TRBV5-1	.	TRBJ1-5	CASSLAVRVSNQPQHF	TGCGCCAGCAGCTTGGCCGTCAGGGTGAGCAATCAGCCCCAGCATTTT
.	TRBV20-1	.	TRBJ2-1	CSAPSGSSYNEQFF	TGCAGTGCTCCCAGTGGGAGCTCCTACAATGAGCAGTTCTTC
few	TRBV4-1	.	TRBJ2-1	CASSQVGGNEQFF	TGCGCCAGCAGCCAGGTCGGGGGCAATGAGCAGTTCTTC
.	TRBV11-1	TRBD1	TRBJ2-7	CASSLGRTGVSYEQYF	TGTGCCAGCAGCTTAGGACGGACAGGGGTCTCCTACGAGCAGTACTTC
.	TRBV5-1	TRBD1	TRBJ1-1	CASSFRQGAEAFF	TGCGCCAGCAGCTTTAGACAGGGGGCTGAAGCTTTCTTT
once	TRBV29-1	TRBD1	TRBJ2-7	CSVELRDRVRNEQYF	TGCAGCGTTGAATTACGGGACAGGGTCAGGAATGAGCAGTACTTC